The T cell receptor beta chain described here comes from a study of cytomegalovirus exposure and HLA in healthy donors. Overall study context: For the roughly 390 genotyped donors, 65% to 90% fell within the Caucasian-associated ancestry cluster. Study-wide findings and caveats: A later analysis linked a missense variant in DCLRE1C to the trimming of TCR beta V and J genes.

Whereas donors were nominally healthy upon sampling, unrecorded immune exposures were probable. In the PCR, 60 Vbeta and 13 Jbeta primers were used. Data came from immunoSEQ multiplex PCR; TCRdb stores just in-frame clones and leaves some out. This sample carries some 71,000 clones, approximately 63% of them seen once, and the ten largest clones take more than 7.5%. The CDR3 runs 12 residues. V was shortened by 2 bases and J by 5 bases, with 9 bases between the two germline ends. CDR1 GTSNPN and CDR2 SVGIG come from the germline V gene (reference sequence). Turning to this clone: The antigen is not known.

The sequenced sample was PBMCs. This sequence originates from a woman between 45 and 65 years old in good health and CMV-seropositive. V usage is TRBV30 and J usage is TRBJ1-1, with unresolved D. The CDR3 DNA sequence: TGTGCCTGGAGTCGTGAGGAAACTGAAGCTTTCTTT. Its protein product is CAWSREETEAFF.